This T cell receptor beta chain is from a study of immune evolution from preneoplasia to lung adenocarcinoma. Whole-study results and caveats: Later-stage lesions appeared to have more T cells, more diversity, less clonality.

Points on this clone: Its antigen is not identified.

The germline V gene has CDR1 GTSNPN and CDR2 SVGIG (reference sequence). The junction had 3 bases not matched to a gene; V was cut back by 3 bases and J by 9 bases. CDR3 length: 12 amino acids. Profiling relied on immunoSEQ multiplex PCR, and the TCRdb table lists in-frame clones only, not all of them. The sample records approximately 4,500 clones, roughly four fifths being singletons. The rearrangement links TRBV30 to TRBJ2-3; 10 nucleotides align to TRBD2. The specimen was FFPE lung adenocarcinoma in situ tissue. This TCR was sampled from an older person with lung adenocarcinoma. In DNA form, the CDR3 reads TGTGCCTGGAGCAGGACTAGCGGAACGCAGTATTTT. Protein: CAWSRTSGTQYF.